The 21 T cell receptor beta chains reported below all come from one sample, sequenced in a study of OX40 agonist ivuxolimab in advanced cancers. Measured with immunoSEQ multiplex PCR; TCRdb has only the in-frame clones, and not every one. The sample comprises fewer than 70,000 clones, 75% to 90% of which are singletons, and 2.5% to 3% rests with the top ten. The starting material was CD4+ or CD8+ T cells sorted from blood, obtained in a trial of the OX40 agonist ivuxolimab. These receptors all come from an adult with an advanced solid tumor such as melanoma, head and neck, liver or kidney cancer.

This clone was found a few times. This chain connects TRBV7-2 to TRBJ1-2, with 9 bases fitting TRBD1. CDR1 and CDR2 (germline): SGHTA, FQGNSA. Trimming cost V 4 bases and J 7 bases; bases outside gene matches: 7. This CDR3 is built from 14 residues. Written as DNA, the CDR3 is TGTGCCAGCAGCTCCTCCGGGACAGGGATTGGCTACACCTTC. Translation gives CASSSSGTGIGYTF.

The chain employs TRBV7-2 and TRBJ1-2; no definite D call. The germline V gene encodes CDR1 SGHTA and CDR2 FQGNSA. The CDR3 is 15 amino acids. Trimming left V 5 bases short and J 6 bases short, with 19 bases between. CDR3 region: CASSNIEARIHGYTF. The CDR3 DNA follows: TGTGCCAGCAGCAACATTGAGGCGAGAATACATGGCTACACCTTC.

V usage is TRBV28 and J usage is TRBJ2-1; possible D gene TRBD2, 5 bases. V dropped 6 bases and J dropped 0 bases, with 9 bases sitting between them. The CDR3 has 14 amino acids. CDR1 and CDR2 from the germline V gene are MDHEN and SYDVKM. The CDR3 region is CASSLGSSYNEQFF. CDR3 bases: TGTGCCAGCAGCCTAGGGAGCTCCTACAATGAGCAGTTCTTC.

The V gene is TRBV28, the J gene TRBJ2-7; D gene ambiguous. In germline, CDR1 is MDHEN, CDR2 SYDVKM. The V gene lost 8 bases and the J gene lost 2 bases, with 10 bases spanning the gap. The CDR3 contains 12 residues. CDR3 nucleotides: TGTGCCAGCCTCGGAACGACCTACGAGCAGTACTTC. Translation: CASLGTTYEQYF.

This chain uses TRBV2 with TRBJ1-1; the match to TRBD1 covers 11 bases. With V trimmed by 6 bases and J by 6 bases, 6 bases remained unmatched. The CDR3 runs to 14 residues. Germline assignment: CDR1 SNHLY and CDR2 FYNNEI. In DNA, the CDR3 is TGTGCCAGCAGGGACAGGGGGCGCGTACCTGAAGCTTTCTTT. Protein sequence: CASRDRGRVPEAFF.

The V and J genes are TRBV5-4 and TRBJ2-5, with 7 positions matching TRBD1. CDR3 size: 14 residues. With 3 bases clipped from V and 4 bases from J, the junction kept 6 bases outside the gene matches. Germline CDR1 and CDR2: SGHNT and YYREEE (reference sequence). The DNA of the CDR3 is TGTGCCAGCAGCTCCAAGACAGGGACAGAGACCCAGTACTTC. This encodes CASSSKTGTETQYF.

The CDR3 DNA reads as TGTGCCAGCTCACCGACAGGGGAGGGAACTGAAGCTTTCTTT. The encoded protein is CASSPTGEGTEAFF. The chain carries TRBV18 and TRBJ1-1; 8 nucleotides line up with TRBD1. CDR3 length: 14 residues. With 3 bases clipped from V and 5 bases from J, the junction kept 5 bases outside the gene matches. Germline V gives CDR1 KGHSH, CDR2 LQKENI. The full variable domain, in which reference TRBV18 and TRBJ1-1 provide the parts outside the CDR3, is NAGVMQNPRHLVRRRGQEARLRCSPMKGHSHVYWYRQLPEEGLKFMVYLQKENIIDESGMPKERFSAEFPKEGPSILRIQQVVRGDSAAYFCASSPTGEGTEAFFGQGTRLTVV.

The sample holds one count of this clone. The chain combines TRBV7-3 with TRBJ2-5; 13 bases map to TRBD2. The germline CDR1 and CDR2 sequences are SGHTA and FQGTGA. The CDR3 extends over 19 amino acids. V lost 0 bases and J lost 2; bases outside the gene matches: 9. The CDR3 DNA sequence: TGTGCCAGCAGCTTAACTGGGAGGGGACTAGCGGGATCACAAGAGACCCAGTACTTC. It encodes CASSLTGRGLAGSQETQYF. Complete variable domain (other parts from reference TRBV7-3 and TRBJ2-5): GAGVSQTPSNKVTEKGKYVELRCDPISGHTALYWYRQSLGQGPEFLIYFQGTGAADDSGLPNDRFFAVRPEGSVSTLKIQRTERGDSAVYLCASSLTGRGLAGSQETQYFGPGTRLLVL.

The V call is TRBV2, the J call TRBJ2-2; TRBD2 agrees at 9 bases. The CDR3 totals 15 residues. V dropped 6 bases and J dropped 4; count of bases not matched to a gene: 6. Germline V CDR1 and CDR2: SNHLY, FYNNEI. CDR3 sequence (DNA): TGTGCCAGCAGGAGAGATAGCGGGAGCACCGGGGAGCTGTTTTTT. Translation gives CASRRDSGSTGELFF.

The chain is built from TRBV7-9 and TRBJ1-1; D possibly corresponds to TRBD1 (6 bases). The CDR3 consists of 16 residues. Germline V gives CDR1 SEHNR, CDR2 FQNEAQ (reference sequence). V gave up 4 bases and J gave up 4 bases, with 19 bases separating them. CDR3 residues: CASSWGAGPGSTEAFF. The CDR3 nucleotides are TGTGCCAGCAGCTGGGGGGCAGGTCCGGGGAGCACTGAAGCTTTCTTT.

The V gene is TRBV6-5, the J gene TRBJ1-5; no clear D gene. The length of the CDR3 is 14 residues. Per germline, CDR1 MNHEY and CDR2 SVGAGI. Deletions cut 5 bases from V and 4 bases from J, with 12 bases between. The CDR3 coding sequence is TGTGCCAGCAGTCGCTACAGAGATAATCAGCCCCAGCATTTT. Its translation is CASSRYRDNQPQHF.

The J gene is TRBJ2-2, the V gene TRBV28; D not resolved. V was pared by 2 bases and J by 1 base, with 8 bases between. The CDR3 runs 15 residues. Per germline, CDR1 MDHEN and CDR2 SYDVKM. CDR3 DNA: TGTGCCAGCAGTTTAGATGTCCTGAACACCGGGGAGCTGTTTTTT. This sequence encodes CASSLDVLNTGELFF.

The chain couples TRBV7-2 to TRBJ2-2, with TRBD2 matching over 7 bases. This CDR3 region has 16 residues. CDR1 and CDR2 from the germline V gene are SGHTA and FQGNSA. V lost 0 bases and J lost 7; bases outside the gene matches: 8. The CDR3 protein is CASSLAMASGIGELFF. CDR3 DNA: TGTGCCAGCAGCTTAGCTATGGCTAGCGGCATCGGGGAGCTGTTTTTT.

V gene TRBV7-3 combines with J gene TRBJ1-6; D possibly corresponds to TRBD1 (5 bases). V was trimmed by 5 bases and J by 3 bases, leaving 17 bases between them. The CDR3 is made up of 17 amino acids. From germline, CDR1 is SGHTA and CDR2 FQGTGA. The CDR3 spells CASSTRGDLGYNSPLHF. The DNA for the CDR3 is TGTGCCAGCAGCACCCGGGGGGATCTCGGCTATAATTCACCCCTCCACTTT. The whole variable domain, filled in from reference TRBV7-3 and TRBJ1-6, reads GAGVSQTPSNKVTEKGKYVELRCDPISGHTALYWYRQSLGQGPEFLIYFQGTGAADDSGLPNDRFFAVRPEGSVSTLKIQRTERGDSAVYLCASSTRGDLGYNSPLHFGNGTRLTVT.

The gene calls are TRBV7-3 and TRBJ2-1; no reliable D call. The CDR3 consists of 14 residues. The V end lost 1 base, the J end lost 8 bases, and 12 bases lay between the germline ends. Germline lookup yields CDR1 SGHTA and CDR2 FQGTGA. Here the CDR3 DNA reads TGTGCCAGCAGCTTAATGGGCTTGGCGGATGAGCAGTTCTTC. Its translation: CASSLMGLADEQFF.

This chain connects TRBV6-5 to TRBJ1-1, with 9 nucleotides matching TRBD1. The CDR3 consists of 14 residues. The germline V gene has CDR1 MNHEY and CDR2 SVGAGI. Losses at the gene ends were 6 bases for V and 7 bases for J; bases not matched to a gene: 9. CDR3 DNA: TGTGCCAGCAGGATCCTACAGGGGGCGGGTGAAGCTTTCTTT. This sequence encodes CASRILQGAGEAFF.

CDR3 sequence: CASTGTGRETQYF. In nucleotides, the CDR3 is TGTGCCAGCACTGGGACAGGGCGGGAGACCCAGTACTTC. V gene TRBV6-5 combines with J gene TRBJ2-5; 9 bases align to TRBD1. The CDR3 runs 13 residues. The V gene end was trimmed by 7 bases and the J gene end by 5 bases; junction bases not matched to a gene: 5. Germline V gene sequence: CDR1 MNHEY, CDR2 SVGAGI.

The CDR3 coding sequence is TGCGCCAGCAGTGTAAGAGCGGGAGGGCCTTACAATGAGCAGTTCTTC. Translated: CASSVRAGGPYNEQFF. V and J are TRBV10-2 and TRBJ2-1; 10 bases agree with TRBD2. The CDR3 extends over 16 amino acids. The V gene end was trimmed by 4 bases and the J gene end by 4 bases; junction bases not matched to a gene: 7. In germline, CDR1 is WSHSY, CDR2 SAAADI.

The CDR3 nucleotides read TGTGCCAGCAAGTACACTAACACCGCCTACGAGCAGTACTTC. Protein sequence: CASKYTNTAYEQYF. The chain combines TRBV6-6 with TRBJ2-7; no reliable D call. V was trimmed by 7 bases and J by 2 bases, leaving 15 bases between them. Germline values: CDR1 MNHNY, CDR2 SVGAGI (reference sequence). The CDR3 has 14 residues.

This clone was observed once. The chain uses TRBV28 and TRBJ2-7; 12 positions agree with TRBD2. V lost 10 bases and J lost 5; bases outside the gene matches: 6. The CDR3 spans 13 residues. The germline V gene encodes CDR1 MDHEN and CDR2 SYDVKM. The chain's CDR3 is CATRLAGVHEQYF. DNA for the CDR3: TGTGCCACCCGACTAGCGGGAGTCCACGAGCAGTACTTC.

This chain links TRBV5-6 with TRBJ1-2, with 9 bases matching TRBD1. Germline V gene sequence: CDR1 SGHDT, CDR2 YYEEEE. The CDR3 contains 14 residues. With 1 base clipped from V and 3 bases from J, the junction kept 1 base outside the gene matches. This chain's CDR3 is CASSLWDRDYGYTF. The CDR3 DNA reads as TGTGCCAGCAGCTTGTGGGACAGGGACTATGGCTACACCTTC. The variable domain in full, completed from reference TRBV5-6 and TRBJ1-2, reads DAGVTQSPTHLIKTRGQQVTLRCSPKSGHDTVSWYQQALGQGPQFIFQYYEEEERQRGNFPDRFSGHQFPNYSSELNVNALLLGDSALYLCASSLWDRDYGYTFGSGTRLTVV.